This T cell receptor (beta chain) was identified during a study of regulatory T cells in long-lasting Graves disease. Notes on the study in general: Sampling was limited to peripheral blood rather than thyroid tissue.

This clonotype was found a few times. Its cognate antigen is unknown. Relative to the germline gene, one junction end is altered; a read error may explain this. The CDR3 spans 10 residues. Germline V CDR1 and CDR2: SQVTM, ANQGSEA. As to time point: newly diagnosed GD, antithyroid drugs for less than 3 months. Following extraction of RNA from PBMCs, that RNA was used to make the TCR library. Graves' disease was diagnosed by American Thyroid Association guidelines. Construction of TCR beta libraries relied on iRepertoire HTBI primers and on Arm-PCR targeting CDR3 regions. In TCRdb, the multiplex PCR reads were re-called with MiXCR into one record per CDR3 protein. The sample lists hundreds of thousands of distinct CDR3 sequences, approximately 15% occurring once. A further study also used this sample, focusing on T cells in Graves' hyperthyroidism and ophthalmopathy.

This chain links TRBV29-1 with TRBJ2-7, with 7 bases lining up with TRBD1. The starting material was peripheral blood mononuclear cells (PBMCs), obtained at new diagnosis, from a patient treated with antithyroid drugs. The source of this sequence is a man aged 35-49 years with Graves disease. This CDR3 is CSVGQGMWDF. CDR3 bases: TGCAGCGTTGGACAGGGCATGTGGGACTTC.